The 2 T cell receptor beta chains below were found in one sample sequenced in a study of blood T cells in healthy people across ages (dated by TCRdb to 2015 to 2017). The library was obtained by 5' RACE. Sequenced on an Illumina HiSeq 2500. A second PCR of about 6 to 11 cycles was run with a J-beta primer mix and a sample-barcoded 5' primer. TCRdb redid the processing of the public reads, applying fastp at Q25 and MiXCR, and retained in-frame beta chains. One record per CDR3 amino acid sequence lists the most common genes and DNA. The table for this sample lists hundreds of thousands of distinct CDR3 sequences; more than 20% of them were counted only once. The top ten clonotypes cover around 3.4% of the sample. The sample comprised blood. The source of these receptors is a man in his 70s in good health.

The DNA for the CDR3 is TGTGCCAGCAGCCAGGGTGGGTGGTATTCACCCCTCCACTTT. It specifies CASSQGGWYSPLHF. This chain connects TRBV14 to TRBJ1-6; D remains unclear. CDR1 SGHDN and CDR2 FVKESK come from the germline V gene. The CDR3 is 14 amino acids. Trimming pared 3 bases from V and 8 bases from J, leaving 11 bases between.

The rearrangement links TRBV29-1 to TRBJ2-1; either TRBD1 or TRBD2 may fit D (5 bases each). Trimming removed 3 bases at V and 10 bases at J, with 19 bases between. The CDR3 loop spans 14 amino acids. Germline CDR1 and CDR2: SQVTM and ANQGSEA. CDR3 sequence: CSVDPRDQVREQFF. The DNA for the CDR3 is TGCAGCGTTGATCCCCGGGACCAAGTTAGGGAGCAGTTCTTC.